This T cell receptor beta chain originates from a study of identical twins. Every donor was a healthy Caucasian. A single record per CDR3 protein comes from TCRdb applying MiXCR to the 5' RACE reads. The sample yields about 1.7 million distinct CDR3 sequences, about 31% seen once. The CDR3 consists of 12 residues. Overall study findings and caveats: Twins shared out-of-frame alpha sequences with excess low generation probability.

Turning to this clonotype: The antigen is unknown. A read error may account for a junction end that differs from germline.

The chain has TRBV12-3 or TRBV12-4 and TRBJ2-1; no clear D. The receptor comes from a newborn girl in good health. Sequencing was performed on cord blood. The CDR3 DNA reads as TGTGCCAGCAGTTTCCGTCGAAATGGGCAGTTCTTC. This translates into CASSFRRNGQFF.